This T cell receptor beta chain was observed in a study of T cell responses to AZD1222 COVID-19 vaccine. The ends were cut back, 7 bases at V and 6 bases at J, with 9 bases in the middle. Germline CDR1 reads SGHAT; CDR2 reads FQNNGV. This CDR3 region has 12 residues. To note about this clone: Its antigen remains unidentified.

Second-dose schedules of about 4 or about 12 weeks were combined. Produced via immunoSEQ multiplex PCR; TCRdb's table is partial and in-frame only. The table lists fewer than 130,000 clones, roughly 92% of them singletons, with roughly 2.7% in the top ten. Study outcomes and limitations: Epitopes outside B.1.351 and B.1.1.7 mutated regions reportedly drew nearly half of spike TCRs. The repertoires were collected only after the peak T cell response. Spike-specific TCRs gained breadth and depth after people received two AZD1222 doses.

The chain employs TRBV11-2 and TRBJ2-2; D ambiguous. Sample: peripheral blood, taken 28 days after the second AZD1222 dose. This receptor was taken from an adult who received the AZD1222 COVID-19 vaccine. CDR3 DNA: TGTGCCAGCACCGTATCGGCCGGGGAGCTGTTTTTT. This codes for CASTVSAGELFF.